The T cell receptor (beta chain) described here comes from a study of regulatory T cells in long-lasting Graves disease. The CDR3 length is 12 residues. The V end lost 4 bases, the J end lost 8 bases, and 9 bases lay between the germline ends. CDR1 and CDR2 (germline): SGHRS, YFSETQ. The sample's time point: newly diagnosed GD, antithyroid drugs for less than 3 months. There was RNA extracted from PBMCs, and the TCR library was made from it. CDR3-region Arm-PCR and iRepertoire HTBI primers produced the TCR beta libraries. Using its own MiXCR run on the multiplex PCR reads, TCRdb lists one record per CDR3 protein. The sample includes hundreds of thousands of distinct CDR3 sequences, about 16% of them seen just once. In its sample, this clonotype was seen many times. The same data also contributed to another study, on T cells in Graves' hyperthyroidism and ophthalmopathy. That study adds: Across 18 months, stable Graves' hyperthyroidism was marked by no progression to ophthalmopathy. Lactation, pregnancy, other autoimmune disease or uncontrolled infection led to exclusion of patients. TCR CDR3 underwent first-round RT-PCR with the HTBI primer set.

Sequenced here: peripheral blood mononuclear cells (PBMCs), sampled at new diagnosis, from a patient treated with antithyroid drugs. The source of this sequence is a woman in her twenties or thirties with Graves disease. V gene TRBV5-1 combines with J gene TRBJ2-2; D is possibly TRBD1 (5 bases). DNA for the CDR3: TGCGCCAGCAGCCTGGGGCTGGGGGAGCTGTTTTTT. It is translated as CASSLGLGELFF.